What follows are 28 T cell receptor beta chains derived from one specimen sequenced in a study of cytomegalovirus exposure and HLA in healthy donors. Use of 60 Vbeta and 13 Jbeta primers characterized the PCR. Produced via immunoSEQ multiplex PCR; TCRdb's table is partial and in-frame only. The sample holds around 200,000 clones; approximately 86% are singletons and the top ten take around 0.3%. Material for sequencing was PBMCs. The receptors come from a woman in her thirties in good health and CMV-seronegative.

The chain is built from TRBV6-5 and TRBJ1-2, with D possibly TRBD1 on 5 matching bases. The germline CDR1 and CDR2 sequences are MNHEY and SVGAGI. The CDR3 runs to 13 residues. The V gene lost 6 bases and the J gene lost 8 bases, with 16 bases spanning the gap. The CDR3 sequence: CASRAQGSRGYTF. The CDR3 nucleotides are TGTGCCAGCAGAGCCCAGGGCTCTCGGGGCTACACCTTC.

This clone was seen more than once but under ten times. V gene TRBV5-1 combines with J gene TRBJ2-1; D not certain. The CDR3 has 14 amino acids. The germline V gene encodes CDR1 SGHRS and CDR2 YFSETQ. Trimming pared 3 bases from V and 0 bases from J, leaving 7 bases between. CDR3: CASSSMSSYNEQFF. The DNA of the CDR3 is TGCGCCAGCAGCTCAATGAGCTCCTACAATGAGCAGTTCTTC.

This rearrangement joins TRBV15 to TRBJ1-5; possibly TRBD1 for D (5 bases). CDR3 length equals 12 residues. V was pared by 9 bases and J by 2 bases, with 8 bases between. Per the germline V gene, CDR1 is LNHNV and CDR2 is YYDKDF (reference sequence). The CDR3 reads CATGGGNQPQHF. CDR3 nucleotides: TGTGCCACGGGAGGGGGCAATCAGCCCCAGCATTTT.

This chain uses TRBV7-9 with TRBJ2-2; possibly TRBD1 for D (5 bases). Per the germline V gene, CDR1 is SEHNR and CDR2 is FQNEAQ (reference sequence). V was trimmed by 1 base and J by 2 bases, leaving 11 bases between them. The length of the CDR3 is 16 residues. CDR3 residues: CASSLDSTDNTGELFF. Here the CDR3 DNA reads TGTGCCAGCAGCTTAGATTCGACAGATAACACCGGGGAGCTGTTTTTT.

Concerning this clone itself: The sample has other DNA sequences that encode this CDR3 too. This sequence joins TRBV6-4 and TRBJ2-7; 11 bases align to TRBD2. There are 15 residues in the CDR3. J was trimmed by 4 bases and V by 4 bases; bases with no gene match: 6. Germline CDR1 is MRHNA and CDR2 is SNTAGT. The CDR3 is CASSALAGGPYEQYF. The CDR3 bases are TGTGCCAGCAGTGCCTTAGCGGGGGGGCCTTACGAGCAGTACTTC.

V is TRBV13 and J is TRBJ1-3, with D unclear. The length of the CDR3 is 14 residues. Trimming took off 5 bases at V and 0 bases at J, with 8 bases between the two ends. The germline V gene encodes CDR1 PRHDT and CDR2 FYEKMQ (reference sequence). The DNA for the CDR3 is TGTGCCAGCAGCCCACTCCGCTCTGGAAACACCATATATTTT. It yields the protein CASSPLRSGNTIYF.

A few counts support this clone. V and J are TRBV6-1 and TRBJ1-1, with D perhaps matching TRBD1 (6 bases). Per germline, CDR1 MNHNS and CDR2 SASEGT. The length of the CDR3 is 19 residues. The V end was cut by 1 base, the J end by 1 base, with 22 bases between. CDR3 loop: CASSEEAEGTLRRNTEAFF. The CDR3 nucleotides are TGTGCCAGCAGTGAAGAGGCCGAAGGGACACTCCGGAGGAACACTGAAGCTTTCTTT.

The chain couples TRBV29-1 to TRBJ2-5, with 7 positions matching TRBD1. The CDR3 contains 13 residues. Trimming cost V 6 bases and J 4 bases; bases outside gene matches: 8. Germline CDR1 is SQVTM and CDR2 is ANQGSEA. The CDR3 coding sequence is TGCAGCGTCCTGACAGGGATGGCAGAGACCCAGTACTTC. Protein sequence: CSVLTGMAETQYF.

DNA of the CDR3: TGTGCCAGCAGCTTGGGACTCCATTCACCCCTCCACTTT. It translates to CASSLGLHSPLHF. The rearrangement links TRBV7-8 to TRBJ1-6; D is perhaps TRBD1 (5 bases). Trimming took 3 bases from V and 8 from J, leaving 8 bases between them. This CDR3 is built from 13 residues. Germline-derived CDR1 and CDR2 are SGHVS and FQNEAQ.

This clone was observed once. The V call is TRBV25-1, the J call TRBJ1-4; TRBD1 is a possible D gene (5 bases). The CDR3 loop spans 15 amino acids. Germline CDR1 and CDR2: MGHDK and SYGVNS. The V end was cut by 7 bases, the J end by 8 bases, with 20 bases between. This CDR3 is CASTSFSGGREKLFF. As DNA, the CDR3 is TGTGCCAGCACCTCGTTCAGCGGGGGAAGAGAAAAACTGTTTTTT.

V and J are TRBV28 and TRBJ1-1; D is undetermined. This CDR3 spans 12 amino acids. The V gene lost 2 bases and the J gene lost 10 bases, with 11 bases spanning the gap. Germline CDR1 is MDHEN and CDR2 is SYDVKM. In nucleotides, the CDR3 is TGTGCCAGCAGTTTAGGCCAAGGCGGAGCTTTCTTT. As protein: CASSLGQGGAFF.

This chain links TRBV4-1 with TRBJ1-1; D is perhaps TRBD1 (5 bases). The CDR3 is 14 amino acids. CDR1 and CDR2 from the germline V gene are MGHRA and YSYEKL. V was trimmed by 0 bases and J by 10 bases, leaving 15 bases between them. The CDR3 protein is CASSQDRDSTRAFF. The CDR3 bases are TGCGCCAGCAGCCAAGATAGAGACAGTACAAGAGCTTTCTTT.

CDR3 DNA sequence: TGTGCCAGCAGCTTAGGCCGGCAGGGGTGGTACTTC. This codes for CASSLGRQGWYF. The rearrangement joins TRBV7-2 to TRBJ2-5; D is perhaps TRBD1 (6 bases). The CDR3 is made up of 12 amino acids. Trimming stripped 1 base from V and 13 bases from J, with 13 bases between. From germline, CDR1 is SGHTA and CDR2 FQGNSA. Combining the CDR3 with reference TRBV7-2 and TRBJ2-5 gives the whole variable domain GAGVSQSPSNKVTEKGKDVELRCDPISGHTALYWYRQSLGQGLEFLIYFQGNSAPDKSGLPSDRFSAERTGGSVSTLTIQRTQQEDSAVYLCASSLGRQGWYFGPGTRLLVL.

CDR3: CASSQIRTSGTYNEQFF. The CDR3 nucleotides read TGTGCCAGCAGTCAGATCCGGACTAGCGGGACCTACAATGAGCAGTTCTTC. The V gene is TRBV28, the J gene TRBJ2-1; 12 bases line up with TRBD2. This CDR3 is 17 amino acids long. The germline V gene encodes CDR1 MDHEN and CDR2 SYDVKM. J lost 2 bases, V lost 5 bases, and 7 bases had no gene match.

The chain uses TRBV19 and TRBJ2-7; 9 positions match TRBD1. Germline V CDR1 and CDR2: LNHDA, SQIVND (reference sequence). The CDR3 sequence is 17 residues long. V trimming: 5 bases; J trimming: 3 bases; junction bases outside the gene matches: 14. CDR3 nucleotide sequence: TGTGCCAGTAGTTCACGGACAGGGGAGAAAGTAATCTACGAGCAGTACTTC. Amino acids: CASSSRTGEKVIYEQYF. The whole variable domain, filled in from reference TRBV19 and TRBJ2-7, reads DGGITQSPKYLFRKEGQNVTLSCEQNLNHDAMYWYRQDPGQGLRLIYYSQIVNDFQKGDIAEGYSVSREKKESFPLTVTSAQKNPTAFYLCASSSRTGEKVIYEQYFGPGTRLTVT.

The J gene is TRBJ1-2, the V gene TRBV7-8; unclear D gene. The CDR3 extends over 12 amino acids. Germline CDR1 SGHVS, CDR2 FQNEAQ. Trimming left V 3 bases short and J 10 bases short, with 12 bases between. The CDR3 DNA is TGTGCCAGCAGCTTTAATGCGGGAGTCTACACCTTC. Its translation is CASSFNAGVYTF.

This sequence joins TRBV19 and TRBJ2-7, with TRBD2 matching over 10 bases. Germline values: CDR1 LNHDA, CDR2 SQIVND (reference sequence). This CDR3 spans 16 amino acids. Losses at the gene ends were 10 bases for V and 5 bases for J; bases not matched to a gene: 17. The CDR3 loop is CATKPNPGLASNEQYF. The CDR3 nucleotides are TGTGCCACCAAACCAAACCCGGGACTAGCGTCAAACGAGCAGTACTTC. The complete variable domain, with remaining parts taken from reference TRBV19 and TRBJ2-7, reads DGGITQSPKYLFRKEGQNVTLSCEQNLNHDAMYWYRQDPGQGLRLIYYSQIVNDFQKGDIAEGYSVSREKKESFPLTVTSAQKNPTAFYLCATKPNPGLASNEQYFGPGTRLTVT.

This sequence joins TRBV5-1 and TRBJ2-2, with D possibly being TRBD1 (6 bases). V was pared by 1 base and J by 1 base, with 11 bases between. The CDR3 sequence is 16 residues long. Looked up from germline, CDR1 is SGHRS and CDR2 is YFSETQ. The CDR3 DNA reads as TGCGCCAGCAGCTTGTCGGTGACAGGGAACACCGGGGAGCTGTTTTTT. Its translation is CASSLSVTGNTGELFF.

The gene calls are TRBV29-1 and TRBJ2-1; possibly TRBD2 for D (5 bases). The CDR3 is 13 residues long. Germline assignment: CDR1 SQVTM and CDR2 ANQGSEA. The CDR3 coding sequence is TGCAGTGGCCGACTTAACGGGGTGTCGGAGCAGTTCTTC. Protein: CSGRLNGVSEQFF.

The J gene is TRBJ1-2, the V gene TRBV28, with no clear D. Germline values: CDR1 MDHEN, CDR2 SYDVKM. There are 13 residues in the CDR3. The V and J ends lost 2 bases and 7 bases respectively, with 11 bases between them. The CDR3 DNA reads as TGTGCCAGCAGTTTAGAGGGTGTCGGTGGCTACACCTTC. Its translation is CASSLEGVGGYTF.

The CDR3 region is CASQRLAGGSNEQFF. Here the CDR3 DNA reads TGTGCCAGCCAGAGACTAGCGGGAGGTTCCAATGAGCAGTTCTTC. The chain combines TRBV19 with TRBJ2-1, with 13 bases aligning to TRBD2. The CDR3 has 15 amino acids. The V and J ends lost 9 bases and 6 bases, in that order; junction bases with no gene match: 8. Germline V gene sequence: CDR1 LNHDA, CDR2 SQIVND (reference sequence).

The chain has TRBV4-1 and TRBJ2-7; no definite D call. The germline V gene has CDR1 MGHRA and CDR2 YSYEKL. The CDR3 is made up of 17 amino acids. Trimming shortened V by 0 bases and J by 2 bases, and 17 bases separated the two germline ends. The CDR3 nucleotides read TGCGCCAGCAGCCAAGATTTAAGCGTTACCTTTACCTACGAGCAGTACTTC. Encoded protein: CASSQDLSVTFTYEQYF.

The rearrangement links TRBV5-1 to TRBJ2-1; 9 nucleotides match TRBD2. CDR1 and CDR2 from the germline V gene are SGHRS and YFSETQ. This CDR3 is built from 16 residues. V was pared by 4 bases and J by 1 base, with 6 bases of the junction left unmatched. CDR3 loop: CASSVLAGRSYNEQFF. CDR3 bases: TGCGCCAGCAGCGTGCTAGCGGGAAGGTCCTACAATGAGCAGTTCTTC.

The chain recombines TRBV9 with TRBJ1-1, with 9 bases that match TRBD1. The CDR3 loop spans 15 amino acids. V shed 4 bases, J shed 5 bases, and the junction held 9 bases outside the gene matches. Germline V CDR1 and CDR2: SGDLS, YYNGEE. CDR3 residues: CASSPRTGVGTEAFF. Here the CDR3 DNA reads TGTGCCAGCAGCCCCCGGACAGGGGTTGGAACTGAAGCTTTCTTT.

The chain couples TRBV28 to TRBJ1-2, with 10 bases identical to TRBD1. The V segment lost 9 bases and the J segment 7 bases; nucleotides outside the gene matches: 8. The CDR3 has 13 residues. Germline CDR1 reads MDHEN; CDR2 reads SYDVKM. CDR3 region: CASLRQGASGYTF. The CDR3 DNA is TGTGCCAGTCTCCGACAGGGGGCGTCTGGCTACACCTTC.

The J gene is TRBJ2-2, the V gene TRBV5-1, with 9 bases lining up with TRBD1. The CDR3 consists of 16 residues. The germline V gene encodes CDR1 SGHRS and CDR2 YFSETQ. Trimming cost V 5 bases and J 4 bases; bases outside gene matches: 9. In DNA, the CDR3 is TGCGCCAGCAGAAAAACGACAGGGGGGAGCACCGGGGAGCTGTTTTTT. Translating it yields CASRKTTGGSTGELFF.

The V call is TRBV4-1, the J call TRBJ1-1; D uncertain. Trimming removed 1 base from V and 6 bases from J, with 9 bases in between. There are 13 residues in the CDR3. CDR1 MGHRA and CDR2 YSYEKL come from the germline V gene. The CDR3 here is CASSQVGQPEAFF. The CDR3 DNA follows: TGCGCCAGCAGCCAAGTGGGCCAACCTGAAGCTTTCTTT.

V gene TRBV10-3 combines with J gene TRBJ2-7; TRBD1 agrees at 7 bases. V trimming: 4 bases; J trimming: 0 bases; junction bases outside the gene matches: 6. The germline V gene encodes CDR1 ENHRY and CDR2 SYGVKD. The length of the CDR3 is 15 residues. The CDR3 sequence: CAISVDRASSYEQYF. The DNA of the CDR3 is TGTGCCATCAGTGTTGACAGGGCGAGCTCCTACGAGCAGTACTTC.